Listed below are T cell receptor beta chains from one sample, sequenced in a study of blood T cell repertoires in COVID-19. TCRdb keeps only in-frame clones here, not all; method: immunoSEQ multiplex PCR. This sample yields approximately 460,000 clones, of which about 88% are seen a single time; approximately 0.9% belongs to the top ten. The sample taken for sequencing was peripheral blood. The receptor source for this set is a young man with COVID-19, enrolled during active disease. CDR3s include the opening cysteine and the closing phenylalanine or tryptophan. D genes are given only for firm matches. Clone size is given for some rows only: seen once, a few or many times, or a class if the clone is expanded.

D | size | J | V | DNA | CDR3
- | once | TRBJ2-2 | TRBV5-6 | TGTGCCAGCAGCTCTTTCAGGGACAAGGACACCGGGGAGCTGTTTTTT | CASSSFRDKDTGELFF
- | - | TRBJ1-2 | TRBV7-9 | TGTGCCAGCAGCTTAGACGAGTTCTATGGCTACACCTTC | CASSLDEFYGYTF
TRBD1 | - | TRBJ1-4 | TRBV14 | TGTGCCAGCAGCCAAGAGTGGACAGGGGGCTATGAAAAACTGTTTTTT | CASSQEWTGGYEKLFF
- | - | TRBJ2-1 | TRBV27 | TGTGCCAGCAGCCTCGGGCAGGGGCAGAATGAGCAGTTCTTC | CASSLGQGQNEQFF
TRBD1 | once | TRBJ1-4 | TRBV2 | TGTGCCAGCAGTGAAGGGGGACAGGGTAATGAAAAACTGTTTTTT | CASSEGGQGNEKLFF
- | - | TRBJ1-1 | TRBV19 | TGTGCCAGTAGTATAGCAGGAGGGGCCACTGAAGCTTTCTTT | CASSIAGGATEAFF
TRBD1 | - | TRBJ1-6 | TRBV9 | TGTGCCAGCAGCCTATCGGGGACAGGGAATAATTCACCCCTCCACTTT | CASSLSGTGNNSPLHF
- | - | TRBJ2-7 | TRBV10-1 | TGCGCCACCCACCCCGGGAGATACCACGAGCAGTACTTC | CATHPGRYHEQYF
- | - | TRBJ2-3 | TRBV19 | TGTGCCAGTAGCCCCGTGCGGGGACCTGGCACAGATACGCAGTATTTT | CASSPVRGPGTDTQYF
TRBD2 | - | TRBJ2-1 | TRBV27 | TGTGCCAGCAGTCTTTCTAGCGGGGGTTTGCATGAGCAGTTCTTC | CASSLSSGGLHEQFF
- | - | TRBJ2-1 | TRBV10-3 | TGTGCCATCAGTGAGGGCGGCTCCTACAATGAGCAGTTCTTC | CAISEGGSYNEQFF
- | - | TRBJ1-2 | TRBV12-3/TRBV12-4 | TGTGCCAGCAGTTTAGGGGCGTACTATGGCTACACCTTC | CASSLGAYYGYTF
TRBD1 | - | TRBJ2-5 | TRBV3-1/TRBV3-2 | TGTGCCAGCAGCCAACTCGACAGGGGAGAGACCCAGTACTTC | CASSQLDRGETQYF